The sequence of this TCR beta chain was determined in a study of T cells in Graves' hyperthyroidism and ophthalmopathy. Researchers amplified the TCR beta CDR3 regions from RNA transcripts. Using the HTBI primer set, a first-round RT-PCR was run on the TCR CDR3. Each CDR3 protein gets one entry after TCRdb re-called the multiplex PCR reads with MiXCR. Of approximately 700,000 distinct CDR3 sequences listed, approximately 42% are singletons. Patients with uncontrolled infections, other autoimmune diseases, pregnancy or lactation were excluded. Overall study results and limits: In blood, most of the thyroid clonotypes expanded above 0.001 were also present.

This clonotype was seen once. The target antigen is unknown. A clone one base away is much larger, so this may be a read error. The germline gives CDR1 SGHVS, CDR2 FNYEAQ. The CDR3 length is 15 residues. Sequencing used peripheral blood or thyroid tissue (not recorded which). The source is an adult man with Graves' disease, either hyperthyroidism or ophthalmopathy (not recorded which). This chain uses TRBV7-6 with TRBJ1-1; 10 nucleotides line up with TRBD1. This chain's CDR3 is CASSLGQGWDTEASF. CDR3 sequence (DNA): TGTGCCAGCAGCCTGGGACAGGGGTGGGATACTGAAGCTTCCTTT.